This note documents a single T cell receptor beta chain sequence. No antigen is known for it. Measured with immunoSEQ multiplex PCR; TCRdb has only the in-frame clones, and not every one. Among 40,000 or so clones listed, just over 70% were seen once. The sample originates from a study of cytotoxic CD8 clonotypes in ibrutinib-treated CLL. About the study: For this cohort, patients were ten to twelve relapsed/refractory and around 15 treatment-naive, while 17 were IGHV unmutated. A median approximately 12 months of treatment, range 6 to 36, preceded the collection of response samples.

Study conclusions and caveats: Contraction or stability on treatment characterized the public clonotypes, which were uncommon.

From germline, CDR1 is SEHNR and CDR2 FQNEAQ (reference sequence). The CDR3 has 15 amino acids. The J segment lost 1 base and the V segment lost 5 bases, leaving 6 bases of the junction unmatched. This sequence originates from a human donor with chronic lymphocytic leukemia. Sequenced material: PBMCs, taken at disease progression, from a patient treated with ibrutinib. The chain recombines TRBV7-9 with TRBJ2-3; 7 nucleotides line up with TRBD1. In DNA form, the CDR3 reads TGTGCCAGCAGCCCCCGGACAGGAGGCACAGATACGCAGTATTTT. This sequence encodes CASSPRTGGTDTQYF.